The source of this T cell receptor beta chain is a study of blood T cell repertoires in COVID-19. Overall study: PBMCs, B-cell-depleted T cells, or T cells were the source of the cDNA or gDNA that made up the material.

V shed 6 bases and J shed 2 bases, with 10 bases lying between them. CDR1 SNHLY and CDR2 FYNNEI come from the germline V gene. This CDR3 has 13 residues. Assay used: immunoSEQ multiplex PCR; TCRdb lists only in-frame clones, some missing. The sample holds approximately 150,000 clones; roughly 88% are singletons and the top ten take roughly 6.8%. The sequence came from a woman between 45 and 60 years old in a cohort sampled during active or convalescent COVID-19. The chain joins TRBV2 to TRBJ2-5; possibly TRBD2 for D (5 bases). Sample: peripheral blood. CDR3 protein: CASSQRLQETQYF. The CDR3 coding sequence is TGTGCCAGCAGCCAGCGGTTACAAGAGACCCAGTACTTC. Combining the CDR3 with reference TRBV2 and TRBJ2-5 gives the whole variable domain EPEVTQTPSHQVTQMGQEVILRCVPISNHLYFYWYRQILGQKVEFLVSFYNNEISEKSEIFDDQFSVERPDGSNFTLKIRSTKLEDSAMYFCASSQRLQETQYFGPGTRLLVL.